This note documents a single TCR beta chain sequence. Its antigen is currently unknown. This entry is derived from a study of OX40 agonist ivuxolimab in advanced cancers. Across the study: The patients received agonistic anti-OX40 (CD134) antibody ivuxolimab. Intravenous ivuxolimab was administered to patients every 2 weeks at 0.01 to 10 mg/kg.

Study-level findings and limits: More expanded clones were seen, on average, in CD8+ T cells than in CD4+. Low clonal expansion, among the lowest seen, marked partial responders at 0.1-3.0 mg/kg.

Repertoires were generated with immunoSEQ multiplex PCR, while TCRdb's copy carries only in-frame clones and drops some. Of about 70,000 clones listed, about 81% are singletons. This CDR3 has 16 amino acids. Germline V CDR1 and CDR2: MGHRA, YSYEKL. Unmatched junction bases numbered 11, after V lost 3 bases and J lost 7 bases. The origin of this receptor is an adult with an advanced solid tumor such as melanoma, head and neck, liver or kidney cancer. Material: CD4+ or CD8+ T cells sorted from blood, obtained in a trial of the OX40 agonist ivuxolimab. This chain joins TRBV4-1 and TRBJ2-2; 7 bases line up with TRBD1. CDR3 nucleotide sequence: TGCGCCAGCAGCCAGAGGGCCAGGGGGAGTAACGGGGAGCTGTTTTTT. Residues: CASSQRARGSNGELFF.